These T cell receptor beta chains were read from a single sample in a study of a mutant IDH1 vaccine in newly diagnosed glioma. TCRdb's table, derived via immunoSEQ multiplex PCR, lists solely in-frame clones and lacks some. The sample comprises around 50,000 clones, roughly 85% of which are singletons, and about 2.4% rests with the top ten. The material sequenced was PBMCs, taken from a glioma patient treated with radiotherapy, temozolomide or both. The receptors stem from a man aged 35 to 55 with glioma. Both conserved end residues are part of each CDR3. D genes are given only for firm matches. Clone size, where shown, is once, few, many, or a class for clones that have expanded.

cdr3_nt: TGTGCCAGTATCCAAAACCCGGACCGCTTGAACACTGAAGCTTTCTTT
cdr3_aa: CASIQNPDRLNTEAFF
d_call: .
clone_size: .
v_call: TRBV19
j_call: TRBJ1-1

cdr3_nt: TGTGCCAGCACTGCGGGAGACCTACATCAGCCCCAGCATTTT
cdr3_aa: CASTAGDLHQPQHF
d_call: .
clone_size: .
v_call: TRBV6-1
j_call: TRBJ1-5

cdr3_nt: TGTGCCAGCAGTTCCGGGACAGGGGCCGCTCAGCCCCAGCATTTT
cdr3_aa: CASSSGTGAAQPQHF
d_call: TRBD1
clone_size: .
v_call: TRBV6-5
j_call: TRBJ1-5

cdr3_nt: TGCGCCAGCAGCTTGGATTGGGCCGTTGAAGCTTTCTTT
cdr3_aa: CASSLDWAVEAFF
d_call: .
clone_size: .
v_call: TRBV5-1
j_call: TRBJ1-1

cdr3_nt: TGTGCCAGCAGCGTAGTGGGGGAGGCACAAGAGACCCAGTACTTC
cdr3_aa: CASSVVGEAQETQYF
d_call: .
clone_size: .
v_call: TRBV9
j_call: TRBJ2-5

cdr3_nt: TGTGCCAGCAGCGTTCCGGGGGGGGCCAACGTCCTGACTTTC
cdr3_aa: CASSVPGGANVLTF
d_call: .
clone_size: .
v_call: TRBV9
j_call: TRBJ2-6

cdr3_nt: TGTGCCAGCAGCGTAGATCCAGGGACTGGAAACACCATATATTTT
cdr3_aa: CASSVDPGTGNTIYF
d_call: .
clone_size: .
v_call: TRBV9
j_call: TRBJ1-3

cdr3_nt: TGTGCCAGCAGCCACCCCACTAGCGTTTCCCCGTATTTT
cdr3_aa: CASSHPTSVSPYF
d_call: TRBD2
clone_size: .
v_call: TRBV7-2
j_call: TRBJ2-3

cdr3_nt: TGTGCCAGCAGCTTCTTCCTGCCAGTGACAGGACCCTACGAGCAGTACTTC
cdr3_aa: CASSFFLPVTGPYEQYF
d_call: .
clone_size: .
v_call: TRBV7-8
j_call: TRBJ2-7

cdr3_nt: TGTGCCACCAACGACAGGGCTCAAGGCTACACCTTC
cdr3_aa: CATNDRAQGYTF
d_call: TRBD1
clone_size: few
v_call: TRBV5-6
j_call: TRBJ1-2

cdr3_nt: TGTGCCAGCAGCCGAGGACAGCTAGAAAAACTGTTTTTT
cdr3_aa: CASSRGQLEKLFF
d_call: .
clone_size: .
v_call: TRBV7-8
j_call: TRBJ1-4

cdr3_nt: TGTGCCAGCAGCCGGGGGTCCGGAAATCAGCCCCAGCATTTT
cdr3_aa: CASSRGSGNQPQHF
d_call: .
clone_size: .
v_call: TRBV11-2
j_call: TRBJ1-5

cdr3_nt: TGTGCCAGCAGCTTAGCGGCTCCCGGGGGGTATCAGCCCCAGCATTTT
cdr3_aa: CASSLAAPGGYQPQHF
d_call: .
clone_size: .
v_call: TRBV7-9
j_call: TRBJ1-5

cdr3_nt: TGTGCCAGCAGCGTAGCAGGAAATGGCAATCAGCCCCAGCATTTT
cdr3_aa: CASSVAGNGNQPQHF
d_call: .
clone_size: .
v_call: TRBV9
j_call: TRBJ1-5

cdr3_nt: TGCGCCAGCAGCCAAGAACGACAGGTCCATGAGCAGTTCTTC
cdr3_aa: CASSQERQVHEQFF
d_call: .
clone_size: .
v_call: TRBV4-3
j_call: TRBJ2-1